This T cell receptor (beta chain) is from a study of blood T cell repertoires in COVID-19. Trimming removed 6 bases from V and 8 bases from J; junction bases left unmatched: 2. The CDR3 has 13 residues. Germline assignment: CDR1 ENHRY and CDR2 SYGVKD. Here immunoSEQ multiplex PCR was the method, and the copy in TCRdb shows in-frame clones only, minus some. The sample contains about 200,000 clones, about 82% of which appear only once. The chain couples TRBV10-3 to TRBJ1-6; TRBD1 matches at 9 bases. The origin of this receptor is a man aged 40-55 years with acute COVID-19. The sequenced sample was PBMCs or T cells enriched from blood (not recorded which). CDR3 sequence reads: CAIRGTGYSPLHF. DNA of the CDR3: TGTGCCATCAGGGGGACAGGGTATTCACCCCTCCACTTT.